These 15 T cell receptor beta chains originate from one sample sequenced in a study of shared clonotypes between healthy human individuals (dated by TCRdb to between 2020 and 2021). To prepare the library, the immunoSEQ multiplex PCR assay was applied. In its TCRdb copy, this immuneACCESS table keeps in-frame sequences only and misses some clones. Where compared with another copy, unresolved V genes explain less than half of these, and the others have no known cause. The sample table holds about 510,000 clones, of which 79% were seen once. The ten largest make up 13% of the sample. Sequenced input: PBMCs. The source is a woman aged 40 to 50 in good health. Some clones in this sample may be carry-over from other donors' samples.

The chain couples TRBV21-1 to TRBJ2-3. TRBV21-1 is a pseudogene segment. The CDR3 runs to 17 residues. The CDR3 region is CASSKNEFGYRTDTQYF. CDR3 nucleotide sequence: TGTGCCAGCAGCAAAAACGAGTTTGGGTACCGCACAGATACGCAGTATTTT.

The chain joins TRBV6-5 to TRBJ1-2; 7 bases fit TRBD1. The V gene's germline CDR1 is MNHEY and CDR2 SVGAGI. V was pared by 9 bases and J by 4 bases, with 11 bases of the junction left unmatched. This CDR3 has 14 amino acids. CDR3 sequence: CASRINRGGYGYTF. CDR3 DNA: TGTGCCAGTCGAATCAACAGGGGTGGCTATGGCTACACCTTC.

V and J are TRBV21-1 and TRBJ1-5. TRBV21-1 has pseudogene status. This CDR3 has 16 amino acids. The CDR3 spells CASSKARQVGNQPQHF. The CDR3 DNA sequence: TGTGCCAGCAGCAAAGCGCGGCAGGTGGGCAATCAGCCCCAGCATTTT.

V is TRBV4-1 and J is TRBJ2-2; 7 bases are a match to TRBD1. Germline V lookup: CDR1 MGHRA, CDR2 YSYEKL. This CDR3 is built from 18 residues. Germline trimming cut 1 base from V and 8 bases from J; bases unmatched to any gene: 16. CDR3: CASSQGLGQAPTRGELFF. CDR3 DNA: TGCGCCAGCAGCCAAGGACTTGGACAGGCCCCTACAAGGGGGGAGCTGTTTTTT.

Details on this clone: This specimen includes other DNA sequences encoding the same CDR3. The chain uses TRBV4-2 and TRBJ2-3, with TRBD2 matching over 12 bases. The CDR3 has 15 residues. Germline V CDR1 and CDR2: LGHNA, YNFKEQ. After removal of 4 bases from V and 4 bases from J, the junction contained 3 bases not matched to a gene. CDR3 amino acids: CASSPLAGGPDTQYF. CDR3 bases: TGTGCCAGCAGCCCCCTAGCGGGAGGGCCAGATACGCAGTATTTT.

This sequence joins TRBV2 and TRBJ2-3; D is possibly TRBD1 or TRBD2 (5 bases each). Trimming cost V 0 bases and J 2 bases, with 15 bases left between them. Germline lookup yields CDR1 SNHLY and CDR2 FYNNEI. The CDR3 loop spans 17 amino acids. CDR3 sequence: CASSEAPPGRYTDTQYF. As DNA, the CDR3 is TGTGCCAGCAGTGAAGCTCCACCGGGACGGTACACAGATACGCAGTATTTT.

The chain links TRBV18 to TRBJ1-1; D not certain. This CDR3 is built from 17 residues. With 2 bases removed from V and 0 bases from J, the gap between germline ends came to 16 bases. In germline, CDR1 is KGHSH, CDR2 LQKENI. The CDR3 spells CASSPFNLEGLNTEAFF. DNA for the CDR3: TGTGCCAGCTCACCATTTAACCTAGAGGGTCTGAACACTGAAGCTTTCTTT.

The chain uses TRBV19 and TRBJ2-3; 7 bases fit TRBD2. Trimming removed 1 base from V and 4 bases from J; junction bases left unmatched: 8. The CDR3 has 16 residues. Germline CDR1 LNHDA, CDR2 SQIVND (reference sequence). CDR3 sequence: CASSIGTRGSSDTQYF. The DNA for the CDR3 is TGTGCCAGTAGTATAGGGACTAGAGGTTCGTCAGATACGCAGTATTTT.

The chain carries TRBV5-4 and TRBJ2-7; maybe TRBD1 (5 bases). The V end lost 2 bases, the J end lost 7 bases, and 13 bases lay between the germline ends. From germline, CDR1 is SGHNT and CDR2 YYREEE (reference sequence). This CDR3 contains 13 residues. The DNA of the CDR3 is TGTGCCAGCAGCTTACCCACAGGTAGGGAGCAGTACTTC. Its translation is CASSLPTGREQYF. Using reference TRBV5-4 and TRBJ2-7 for the parts outside the CDR3, the full variable domain is ETGVTQSPTHLIKTRGQQVTLRCSSQSGHNTVSWYQQALGQGPQFIFQYYREEENGRGNFPPRFSGLQFPNYSSELNVNALELDDSALYLCASSLPTGREQYFGPGTRLTVT.

This rearrangement joins TRBV7-2 to TRBJ2-5; D gene uncertain. In germline, CDR1 is SGHTA, CDR2 FQGNSA. V lost 1 base and J lost 2, with 14 bases in between. This CDR3 region has 16 residues. CDR3 in amino acids: CASSLVASFGQETQYF. The CDR3 nucleotides are TGTGCCAGCAGCTTAGTGGCGAGCTTCGGACAAGAGACCCAGTACTTC.

The chain uses TRBV7-2 and TRBJ1-2, with D perhaps TRBD1 (5 bases). V lost 5 bases, J lost 2 bases, and 12 bases lay in between. The CDR3 is 14 residues long. Per the germline V gene, CDR1 is SGHTA and CDR2 is FQGNSA. CDR3 bases: TGTGCCAGCAGCGCGAGGGCAGGGAACTATGGCTACACCTTC. Translation: CASSARAGNYGYTF.

The gene calls are TRBV9 and TRBJ2-4, with 10 nucleotides matching TRBD2. V dropped 4 bases and J dropped 1; count of bases not matched to a gene: 5. Germline lookup yields CDR1 SGDLS and CDR2 YYNGEE. The CDR3 is 16 amino acids. The CDR3 DNA follows: TGTGCCAGCAGCCCCCTAGCGGGAGAGGCCAAAAACATTCAGTACTTC. Its protein is CASSPLAGEAKNIQYF.

The gene calls are TRBV29-1 and TRBJ2-7; possible D gene TRBD2, 6 bases. Germline CDR1 is SQVTM and CDR2 is ANQGSEA. The CDR3 sequence is 11 residues long. Deletions cut 7 bases from V and 3 bases from J, with 10 bases between. Here the CDR3 DNA reads TGCAGCGGGGGGGACTTCTACGAGCAGTACTTC. Protein: CSGGDFYEQYF.

This chain links TRBV27 with TRBJ1-1, with D perhaps TRBD1 (5 bases). The CDR3 has 13 amino acids. Germline V gene sequence: CDR1 MNHEY, CDR2 SMNVEV (reference sequence). The V end lost 3 bases, the J end lost 2 bases, and 7 bases lay between the germline ends. As DNA, the CDR3 is TGTGCCAGCAGTTTTCAGGGAAACACTGAAGCTTTCTTT. Its translation: CASSFQGNTEAFF.

V is TRBV7-2 and J is TRBJ1-1; possible D gene TRBD1, 5 bases. This CDR3 has 14 amino acids. Trimming took off 4 bases at V and 0 bases at J, with 9 bases between the two ends. Germline CDR1 SGHTA, CDR2 FQGNSA. The CDR3 loop is CASSWGRLNTEAFF. The DNA for the CDR3 is TGTGCCAGCAGCTGGGGACGGTTGAACACTGAAGCTTTCTTT.